These 21 T cell receptor beta chains were all obtained from the same sample, sequenced in a study of blood T cell repertoires in COVID-19. Clones were sequenced by immunoSEQ multiplex PCR, and TCRdb holds only the in-frame ones, with some missing. The table has tens of thousands of clones, around four fifths seen once. The source material was peripheral blood. The receptors shown here come from a man in his 70s with acute or convalescent COVID-19.

This sequence joins TRBV6-5 and TRBJ1-3, with D uncertain. V lost 3 bases and J 7 bases, leaving 16 bases between the germline ends. Germline CDR1 is MNHEY and CDR2 is SVGAGI. The CDR3 spans 15 residues. CDR3 region: CASSYNAQAGNTIYF. CDR3 DNA sequence: TGTGCCAGCAGTTATAATGCGCAGGCGGGGAACACCATATATTTT.

This clone was observed at least ten times. This sequence joins TRBV7-8 and TRBJ1-2; D is undetermined. CDR3 length equals 13 residues. The ends were cut back, 6 bases at V and 4 bases at J, with 12 bases in the middle. Germline values: CDR1 SGHVS, CDR2 FQNEAQ. The CDR3 here is CASSPGGGYGYTF. The CDR3 nucleotides are TGTGCCAGCAGTCCAGGTGGAGGCTATGGCTACACCTTC.

The chain employs TRBV7-2 and TRBJ2-5, with 12 bases matching TRBD2. V shed 3 bases and J 5 bases; nucleotides not matched to a gene: 7. The CDR3 loop spans 16 amino acids. Per germline, CDR1 SGHTA and CDR2 FQGNSA. The CDR3 sequence: CASSFRTSGAWETQYF. For the CDR3, the DNA is TGTGCCAGCAGCTTCCGGACTAGCGGGGCATGGGAGACCCAGTACTTC.

This sequence joins TRBV15 and TRBJ2-1, with 9 bases aligning to TRBD2. Looked up from germline, CDR1 is LNHNV and CDR2 is YYDKDF (reference sequence). V shed 7 bases and J 9 bases; nucleotides not matched to a gene: 7. The CDR3 is 13 residues long. CDR3 loop: CATTLAGVGEQFF. In DNA, the CDR3 is TGTGCCACCACCTTAGCGGGAGTAGGTGAGCAGTTCTTC. Using reference TRBV15 and TRBJ2-1 for the parts outside the CDR3, the full variable domain is DAMVIQNPRYQVTQFGKPVTLSCSQTLNHNVMYWYQQKSSQAPKLLFHYYDKDFNNEADTPDNFQSRRPNTSFCFLDIRSPGLGDTAMYLCATTLAGVGEQFFGPGTRLTVL.

CDR3 residues: CASSLIGGRQPQHF. CDR3 coding DNA: TGTGCCAGCAGCTTAATAGGGGGACGACAGCCCCAGCATTTT. The V call is TRBV4-2, the J call TRBJ1-5, with D possibly TRBD1 on 6 matching bases. Germline CDR1 reads LGHNA; CDR2 reads YNFKEQ. Trimming removed 5 bases at V and 7 bases at J, with 15 bases between. CDR3 length: 14 residues.

The chain recombines TRBV9 with TRBJ2-1, with D unresolved. The ends were cut back, 0 bases at V and 7 bases at J, with 11 bases in the middle. This CDR3 is 14 amino acids long. The germline gives CDR1 SGDLS, CDR2 YYNGEE. CDR3 sequence: CASSVEVERNEQFF. The CDR3 DNA follows: TGTGCCAGCAGCGTAGAGGTTGAGAGGAATGAGCAGTTCTTC.

CDR3 amino acids: CASSRRSGTNTDTQYF. The CDR3 nucleotides are TGTGCCAGCAGCCGCCGGTCCGGGACTAACACAGATACGCAGTATTTT. V usage is TRBV3-1 (or the pseudogene TRBV3-2) and J usage is TRBJ2-3, with 7 bases fitting TRBD2. J lost 2 bases, V lost 4 bases, and 9 bases had no gene match. CDR1 LGHDT and CDR2 YNNKEL come from the germline V gene (reference sequence). This CDR3 is built from 16 residues.

The rearrangement links TRBV6-5 to TRBJ1-1; D unclear. Germline V gives CDR1 MNHEY, CDR2 SVGAGI. CDR3 size: 13 residues. Between the trimmed V and J ends, which lost 3 bases and 2 bases, there was a span of 7 bases. The CDR3 region is CASSYVSNTEAFF. Here the CDR3 DNA reads TGTGCCAGCAGTTATGTCAGTAACACTGAAGCTTTCTTT.

This clone was detected once. This sequence joins TRBV11-3 and TRBJ2-3, with 12 bases matching TRBD2. With V trimmed by 4 bases and J by 0 bases, 5 bases remained unmatched. This CDR3 contains 17 residues. CDR1 is SGHNT, CDR2 YENEEA, per germline. The CDR3, as DNA: TGTGCCAGCAGCTGGGGGGGGACTAGCGGGAGCACAGATACGCAGTATTTT. Protein product: CASSWGGTSGSTDTQYF.

The gene calls are TRBV16 and TRBJ1-2, with D maybe TRBD1 (5 bases). The CDR3 has 13 amino acids. The germline V gene encodes CDR1 KGHSY and CDR2 FQNENV. Trimming shortened V by 2 bases and J by 6 bases, and 10 bases separated the two germline ends. Here the CDR3 reads CASSQQGGDGYTF. The CDR3 region has the DNA TGTGCCAGCAGCCAACAGGGCGGTGATGGCTACACCTTC.

This sequence joins TRBV12-5 and TRBJ2-7; D possibly corresponds to TRBD2 (6 bases). The CDR3 is 15 residues long. Germline V CDR1 and CDR2: LGHNT, FRNRAP. V was pared by 1 base and J by 3 bases, with 13 bases between. The CDR3 spells CASGLAGTANYEQYF. Here the CDR3 DNA reads TGTGCTAGTGGTTTGGCCGGGACTGCGAACTACGAGCAGTACTTC.

The chain joins TRBV2 to TRBJ2-2; a weak D match, TRBD2 (6 bases). The germline V gene has CDR1 SNHLY and CDR2 FYNNEI. The length of the CDR3 is 15 residues. V lost 7 bases and J lost 4, with 16 bases in between. The CDR3 DNA sequence: TGTGCCAGCAACAGACGGGAGTTCCGCACCGGGGAGCTGTTTTTT. It is translated as CASNRREFRTGELFF.

The chain uses TRBV14 and TRBJ1-2; D remains unclear. Germline V gene data show CDR1 as SGHDN and CDR2 as FVKESK. The CDR3 totals 15 residues. The germline V and J ends were trimmed by 5 bases and 5 bases, with 18 bases remaining between them. This CDR3 reads CASSLGGLPGYGYTF. CDR3 DNA sequence: TGTGCCAGCAGCTTAGGAGGACTCCCGGGATATGGCTACACCTTC.

This chain links TRBV10-3 with TRBJ1-1, with a possible D match to TRBD1 (5 bases). The CDR3 runs to 13 residues. CDR1 is ENHRY and CDR2 is SYGVKD in the germline V gene. Deletions cut 4 bases from V and 3 bases from J, with 9 bases between. CDR3 in DNA: TGTGCCATCAGTGCCTCGACAGACACTGAAGCTTTCTTT. Protein product: CAISASTDTEAFF.

CDR3 nucleotide sequence: TGTGCCACCAGCAGTACCGGGACATCGGACGAAAAACTGTTTTTT. It translates to CATSSTGTSDEKLFF. V and J are TRBV15 and TRBJ1-4; TRBD1 might be the D (6 bases). Deletions cut 3 bases from V and 8 bases from J, with 16 bases between. The germline V gene encodes CDR1 LNHNV and CDR2 YYDKDF (reference sequence). This CDR3 is built from 15 residues.

The chain joins TRBV12-2 to TRBJ2-2; the table names TRBD2, a call not compared with the DNA. TRBV12-2 counts as a pseudogene. The CDR3 consists of 19 residues. CDR3 sequence reads: CASRHALAGGAPGTGELFF. The DNA of the CDR3 is TGTGCAAGTCGCCATGCCCTAGCGGGGGGGGCCCCGGGCACCGGGGAGCTGTTTTTT.

The count of this clone is one. This chain uses TRBV19 with TRBJ1-2; D may be TRBD1 (5 bases). V was clipped by 1 base and J by 4 bases, with 13 bases between them. The CDR3 extends over 15 amino acids. CDR1 and CDR2 from the germline V gene are LNHDA and SQIVND (reference sequence). CDR3 protein: CASSIADIRIYGYTF. In nucleotides, the CDR3 is TGTGCCAGTAGTATAGCGGACATTCGGATCTATGGCTACACCTTC.

This chain joins TRBV24-1 and TRBJ2-1; D remains ambiguous. Germline lookup yields CDR1 KGHDR and CDR2 SFDVKD. There are 13 residues in the CDR3. Trimming took off 2 bases at V and 8 bases at J, with 9 bases between the two ends. Here the CDR3 reads CATSDSWQDEQFF. In nucleotides, the CDR3 is TGTGCCACCAGTGATTCCTGGCAGGATGAGCAGTTCTTC.

This chain links TRBV6-2 or TRBV6-3 with TRBJ1-2, with a tentative D call TRBD1 (6 bases). Germline loops: CDR1 MNHEY, CDR2 SVGEGT. Trimming removed 2 bases at V and 0 bases at J, with 13 bases between. The CDR3 is 16 amino acids. The CDR3 loop is CASSYDRRTTNYGYTF. The CDR3 DNA reads TGTGCCAGCAGTTACGACAGGCGCACCACTAACTATGGCTACACCTTC.

This clone was detected a few times. The chain employs TRBV30 and TRBJ1-1; the D gene is possibly TRBD1 (5 bases). There are 13 residues in the CDR3. CDR1 GTSNPN and CDR2 SVGIG come from the germline V gene (reference sequence). Trimming removed 2 bases from V and 5 bases from J, with 12 bases in between. Here the CDR3 DNA reads TGTGCCTGGAGTCCCCAGGGTCCTACTGAAGCTTTCTTT. This sequence encodes CAWSPQGPTEAFF.

V gene TRBV20-1 combines with J gene TRBJ1-4; D ambiguous. Trimming pared 2 bases from V and 7 bases from J, leaving 5 bases between. The CDR3 is 11 residues long. Germline loops: CDR1 DFQATT, CDR2 SNEGSKA (reference sequence). The CDR3 reads CSARNGEKLFF. DNA for the CDR3: TGCAGTGCTAGAAACGGTGAAAAACTGTTTTTT.